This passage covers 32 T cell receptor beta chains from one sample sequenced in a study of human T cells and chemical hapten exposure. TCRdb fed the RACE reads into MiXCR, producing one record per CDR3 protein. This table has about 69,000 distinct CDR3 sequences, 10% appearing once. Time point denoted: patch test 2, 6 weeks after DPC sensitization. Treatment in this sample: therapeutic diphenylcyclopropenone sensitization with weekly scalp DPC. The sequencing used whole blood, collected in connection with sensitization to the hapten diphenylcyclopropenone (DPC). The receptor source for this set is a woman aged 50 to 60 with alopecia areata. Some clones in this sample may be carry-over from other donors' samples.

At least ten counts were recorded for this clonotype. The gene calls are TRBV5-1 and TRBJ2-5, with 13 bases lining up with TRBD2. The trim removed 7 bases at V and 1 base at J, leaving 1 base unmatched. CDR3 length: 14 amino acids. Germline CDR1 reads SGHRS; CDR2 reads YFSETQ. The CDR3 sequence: CASGLAGAQETQYF. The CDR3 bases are TGCGCCAGCGGACTAGCGGGAGCCCAAGAGACCCAGTACTTC.

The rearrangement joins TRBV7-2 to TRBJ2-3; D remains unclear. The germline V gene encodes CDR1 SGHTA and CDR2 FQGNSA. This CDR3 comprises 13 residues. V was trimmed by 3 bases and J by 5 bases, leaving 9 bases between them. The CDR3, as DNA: TGTGCCAGCAGCTTGATTCCGGGAGATACGCAGTATTTT. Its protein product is CASSLIPGDTQYF.

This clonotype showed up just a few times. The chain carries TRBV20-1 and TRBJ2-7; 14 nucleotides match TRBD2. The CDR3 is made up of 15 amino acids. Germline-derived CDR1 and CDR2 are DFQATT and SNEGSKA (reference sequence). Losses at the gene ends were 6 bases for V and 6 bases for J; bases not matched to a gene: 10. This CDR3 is CSADPGTSGSGEQYF. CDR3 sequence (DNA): TGCAGTGCGGATCCCGGGACTAGCGGGAGCGGCGAGCAGTACTTC.

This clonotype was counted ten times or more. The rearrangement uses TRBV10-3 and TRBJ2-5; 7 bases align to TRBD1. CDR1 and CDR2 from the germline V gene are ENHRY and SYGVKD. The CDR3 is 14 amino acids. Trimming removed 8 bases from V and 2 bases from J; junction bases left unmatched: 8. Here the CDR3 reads CAISGQNYQETQYF. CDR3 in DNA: TGTGCCATCTCGGGACAGAACTATCAAGAGACCCAGTACTTC.

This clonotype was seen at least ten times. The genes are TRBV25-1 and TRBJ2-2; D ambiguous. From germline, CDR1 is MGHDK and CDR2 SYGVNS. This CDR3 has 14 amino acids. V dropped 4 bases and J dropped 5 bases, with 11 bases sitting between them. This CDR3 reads CASSAPLMTGELFF. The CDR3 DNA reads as TGTGCCAGCAGTGCCCCCCTGATGACCGGGGAGCTGTTTTTT. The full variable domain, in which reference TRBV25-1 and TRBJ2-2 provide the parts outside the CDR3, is EADIYQTPRYLVIGTGKKITLECSQTMGHDKMYWYQQDPGMELHLIHYSYGVNSTEKGDLSSESTVSRIRTEHFPLTLESARPSHTSQYLCASSAPLMTGELFFGEGSRLTVL.

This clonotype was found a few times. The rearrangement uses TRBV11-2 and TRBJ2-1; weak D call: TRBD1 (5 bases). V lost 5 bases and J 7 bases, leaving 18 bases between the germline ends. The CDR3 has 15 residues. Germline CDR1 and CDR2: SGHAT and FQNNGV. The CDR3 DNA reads TGTGCCAGCAGCACTATGAAGGGGCTCGGGAATGAGCAGTTCTTC. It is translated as CASSTMKGLGNEQFF.

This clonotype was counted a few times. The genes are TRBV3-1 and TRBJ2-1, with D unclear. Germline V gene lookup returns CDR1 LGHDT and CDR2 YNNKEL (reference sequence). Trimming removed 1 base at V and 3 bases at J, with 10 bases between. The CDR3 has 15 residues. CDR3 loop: CASSQGVVGYNEQFF. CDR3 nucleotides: TGTGCCAGCAGCCAAGGGGTGGTGGGCTACAATGAGCAGTTCTTC.

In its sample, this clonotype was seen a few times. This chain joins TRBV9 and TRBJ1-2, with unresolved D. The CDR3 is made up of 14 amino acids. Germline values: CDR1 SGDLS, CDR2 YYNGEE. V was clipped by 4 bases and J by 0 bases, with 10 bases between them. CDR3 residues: CASSSTPANYGYTF. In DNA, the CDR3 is TGTGCCAGCAGCTCGACACCTGCTAACTATGGCTACACCTTC.

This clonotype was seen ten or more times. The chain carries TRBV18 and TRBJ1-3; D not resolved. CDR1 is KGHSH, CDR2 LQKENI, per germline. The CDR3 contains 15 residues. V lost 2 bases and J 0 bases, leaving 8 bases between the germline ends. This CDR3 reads CASSPGERSGNTIYF. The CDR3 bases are TGTGCCAGCTCACCAGGAGAACGCTCTGGAAACACCATATATTTT.

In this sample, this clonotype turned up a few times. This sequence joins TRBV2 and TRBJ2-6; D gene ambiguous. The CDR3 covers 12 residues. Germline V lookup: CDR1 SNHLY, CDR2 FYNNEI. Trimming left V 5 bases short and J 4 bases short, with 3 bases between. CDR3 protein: CASSTGANVLTF. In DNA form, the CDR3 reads TGTGCCAGCAGTACAGGGGCCAACGTCCTGACTTTC.

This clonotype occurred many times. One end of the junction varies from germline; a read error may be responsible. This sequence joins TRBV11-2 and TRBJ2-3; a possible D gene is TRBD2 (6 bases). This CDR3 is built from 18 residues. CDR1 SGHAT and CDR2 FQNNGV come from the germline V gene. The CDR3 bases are TGTGCCAGCAGCCTAGAGCTAAGGGACTCAGCAAGCACAGATACGCAGTATTTT. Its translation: CASSLELRDSASTDTQYF.

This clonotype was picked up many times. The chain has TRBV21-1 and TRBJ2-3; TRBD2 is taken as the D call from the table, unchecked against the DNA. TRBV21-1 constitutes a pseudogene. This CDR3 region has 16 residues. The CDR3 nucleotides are TGTGCCAGCAGCAGCGCAGGAGGGACTAGCACAGATACGCAGTATTTT. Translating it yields CASSSAGGTSTDTQYF.

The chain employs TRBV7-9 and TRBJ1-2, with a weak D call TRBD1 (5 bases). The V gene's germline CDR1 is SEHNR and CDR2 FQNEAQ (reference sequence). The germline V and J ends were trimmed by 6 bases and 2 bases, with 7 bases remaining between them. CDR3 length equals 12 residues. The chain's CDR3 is CASSWDNYGYTF. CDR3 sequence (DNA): TGTGCCAGCAGTTGGGACAACTATGGCTACACCTTC.

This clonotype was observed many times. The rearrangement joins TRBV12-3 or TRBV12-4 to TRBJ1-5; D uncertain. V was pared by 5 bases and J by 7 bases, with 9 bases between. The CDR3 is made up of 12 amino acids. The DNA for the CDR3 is TGTGCCAGCAGTGGAGGGCTGCAGCCCCAGCATTTT. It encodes CASSGGLQPQHF.

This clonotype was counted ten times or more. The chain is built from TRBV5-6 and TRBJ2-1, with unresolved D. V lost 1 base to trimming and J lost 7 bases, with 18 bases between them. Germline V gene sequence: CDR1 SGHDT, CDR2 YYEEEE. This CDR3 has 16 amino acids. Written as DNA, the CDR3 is TGTGCCAGCAGCTTGCTGGCAATCTCTATCGGGAATGAGCAGTTCTTC. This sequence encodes CASSLLAISIGNEQFF.

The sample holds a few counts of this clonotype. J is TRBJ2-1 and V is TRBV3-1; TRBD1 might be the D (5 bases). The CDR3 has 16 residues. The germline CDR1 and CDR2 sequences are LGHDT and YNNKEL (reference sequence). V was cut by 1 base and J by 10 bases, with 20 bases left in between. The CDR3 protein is CASSQGPPKSDSEQFF. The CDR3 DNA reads TGTGCCAGCAGCCAAGGCCCCCCCAAGAGTGACAGCGAGCAGTTCTTC.

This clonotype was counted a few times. This CDR3 is CASSYLKDRFYGYTF. The DNA for the CDR3 is TGTGCCAGCAGTTACCTAAAGGACAGATTCTATGGCTACACCTTC. The J gene is TRBJ1-2, the V gene TRBV6-5; possible D gene TRBD1, 6 bases. The CDR3 has 15 amino acids. CDR1 is MNHEY and CDR2 is SVGAGI in the germline V gene. Trimming took 2 bases from V and 4 from J, leaving 14 bases between them.

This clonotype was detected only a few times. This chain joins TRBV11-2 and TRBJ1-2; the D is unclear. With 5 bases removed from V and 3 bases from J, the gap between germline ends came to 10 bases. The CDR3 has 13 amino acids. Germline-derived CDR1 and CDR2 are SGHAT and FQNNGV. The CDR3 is CASSRAFDYGYTF. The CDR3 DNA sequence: TGTGCCAGCAGCAGGGCGTTCGACTATGGCTACACCTTC. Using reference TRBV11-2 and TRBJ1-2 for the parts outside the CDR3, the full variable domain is EAGVAQSPRYKIIEKRQSVAFWCNPISGHATLYWYQQILGQGPKLLIQFQNNGVVDDSQLPKDRFSAERLKGVDSTLKIQPAKLEDSAVYLCASSRAFDYGYTFGSGTRLTVV.

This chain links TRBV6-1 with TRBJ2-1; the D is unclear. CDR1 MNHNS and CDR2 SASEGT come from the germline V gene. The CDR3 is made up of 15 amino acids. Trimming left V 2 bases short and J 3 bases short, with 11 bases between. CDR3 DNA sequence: TGTGCCAGCAGTGAATCCACCCTCCGCTACAATGAGCAGTTCTTC. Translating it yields CASSESTLRYNEQFF.

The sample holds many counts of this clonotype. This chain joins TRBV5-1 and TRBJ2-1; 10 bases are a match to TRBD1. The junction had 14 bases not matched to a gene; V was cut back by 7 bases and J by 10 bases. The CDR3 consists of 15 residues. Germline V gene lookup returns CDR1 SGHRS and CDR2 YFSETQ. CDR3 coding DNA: TGCGCCAGCGAAGACACCGGACAGGGGGTCTCCGAGCAGTTCTTC. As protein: CASEDTGQGVSEQFF.

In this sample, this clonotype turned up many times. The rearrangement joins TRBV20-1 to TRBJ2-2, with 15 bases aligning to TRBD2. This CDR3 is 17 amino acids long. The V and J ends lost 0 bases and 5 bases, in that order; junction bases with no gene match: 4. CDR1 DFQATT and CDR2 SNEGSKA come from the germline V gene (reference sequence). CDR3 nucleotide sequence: TGCAGTGCTAGAGACGGACTAGCGGGAGGGTATACCGGGGAGCTGTTTTTT. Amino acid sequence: CSARDGLAGGYTGELFF.

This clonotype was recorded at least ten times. CDR3 sequence: CASSLAESGAFF. CDR3 in DNA: TGTGCCAGCAGCTTAGCGGAATCCGGAGCTTTCTTT. V is TRBV7-9 and J is TRBJ1-1; no clear D gene. Trimming removed 0 bases from V and 10 bases from J, with 9 bases in between. The CDR3 spans 12 residues. Germline CDR1 SEHNR, CDR2 FQNEAQ (reference sequence).

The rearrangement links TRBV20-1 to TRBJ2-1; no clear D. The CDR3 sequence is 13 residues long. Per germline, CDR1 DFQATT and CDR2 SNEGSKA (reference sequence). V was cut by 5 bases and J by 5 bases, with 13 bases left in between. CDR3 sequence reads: CSARHPYNNEQFF. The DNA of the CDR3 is TGCAGTGCTCGGCATCCCTACAACAATGAGCAGTTCTTC.

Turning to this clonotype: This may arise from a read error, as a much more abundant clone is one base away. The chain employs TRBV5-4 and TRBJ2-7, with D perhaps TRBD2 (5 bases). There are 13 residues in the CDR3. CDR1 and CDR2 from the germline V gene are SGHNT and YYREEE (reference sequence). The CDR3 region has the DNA TGTGCCAGCAGCTTGGCCGCGGGTAACGACCAGTACTTC. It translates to CASSLAAGNDQYF.

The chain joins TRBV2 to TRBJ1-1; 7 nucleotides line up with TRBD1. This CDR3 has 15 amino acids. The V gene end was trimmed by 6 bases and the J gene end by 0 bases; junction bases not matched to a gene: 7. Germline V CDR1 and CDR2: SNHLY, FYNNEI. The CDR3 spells CASRLPGQMNTEAFF. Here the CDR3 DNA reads TGTGCCAGCAGGCTACCGGGACAGATGAACACTGAAGCTTTCTTT.

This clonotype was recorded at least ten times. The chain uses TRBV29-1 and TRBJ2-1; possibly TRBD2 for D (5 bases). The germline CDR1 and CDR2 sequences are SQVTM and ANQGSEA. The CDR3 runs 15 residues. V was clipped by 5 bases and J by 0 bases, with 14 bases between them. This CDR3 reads CSVIPGKSSYNEQFF. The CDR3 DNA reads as TGCAGCGTTATCCCCGGGAAAAGCTCCTACAATGAGCAGTTCTTC.

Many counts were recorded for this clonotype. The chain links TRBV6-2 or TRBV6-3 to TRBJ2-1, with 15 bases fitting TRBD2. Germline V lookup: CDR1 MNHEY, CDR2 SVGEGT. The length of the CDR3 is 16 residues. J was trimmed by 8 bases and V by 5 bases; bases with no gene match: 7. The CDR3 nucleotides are TGTGCCAGCAGTCTGGGACTAGCGGGAGGTATCGATGAGCAGTTCTTC. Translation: CASSLGLAGGIDEQFF.

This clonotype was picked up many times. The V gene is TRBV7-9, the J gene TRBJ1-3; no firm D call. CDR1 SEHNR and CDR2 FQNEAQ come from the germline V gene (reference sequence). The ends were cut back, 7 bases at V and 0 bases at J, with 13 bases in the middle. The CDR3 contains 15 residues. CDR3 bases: TGTGCCAGCAAGGCCGGTGGGTCCTCTGGAAACACCATATATTTT. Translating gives CASKAGGSSGNTIYF.

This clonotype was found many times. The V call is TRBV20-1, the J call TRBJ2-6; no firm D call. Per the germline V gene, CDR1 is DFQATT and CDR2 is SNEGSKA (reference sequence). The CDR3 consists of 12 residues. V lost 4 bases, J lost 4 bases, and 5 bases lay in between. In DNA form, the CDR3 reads TGCAGTGCTATTTGGGGGGCCAACGTCCTGACTTTC. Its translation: CSAIWGANVLTF.

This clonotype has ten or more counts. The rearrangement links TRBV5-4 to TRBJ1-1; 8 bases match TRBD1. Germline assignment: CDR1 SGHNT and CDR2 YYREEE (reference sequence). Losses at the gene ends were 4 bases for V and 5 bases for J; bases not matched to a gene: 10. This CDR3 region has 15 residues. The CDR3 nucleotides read TGTGCCAGCAGCCAGCGGACAGGGCATCGAACTGAAGCTTTCTTT. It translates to CASSQRTGHRTEAFF.

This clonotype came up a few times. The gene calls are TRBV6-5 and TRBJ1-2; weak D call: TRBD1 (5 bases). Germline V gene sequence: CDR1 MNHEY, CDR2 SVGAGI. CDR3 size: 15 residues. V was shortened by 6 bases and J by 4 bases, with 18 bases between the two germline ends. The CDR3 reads CASRRDFPSRYGYTF. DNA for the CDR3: TGTGCCAGCAGACGGGACTTCCCGTCCCGCTATGGCTACACCTTC.

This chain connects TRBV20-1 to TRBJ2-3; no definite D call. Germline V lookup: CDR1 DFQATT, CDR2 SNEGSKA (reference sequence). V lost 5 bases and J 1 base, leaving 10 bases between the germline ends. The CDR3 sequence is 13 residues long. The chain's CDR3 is CSAGIRRTDTQYF. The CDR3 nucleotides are TGCAGTGCTGGGATCAGACGCACAGATACGCAGTATTTT.